This T cell receptor beta chain originates from a study of T cells in tumors after PD-1 blockade. Study information: Prior checkpoint blockade, systemic immunosuppressant use, or anti-cancer therapy within 4 weeks excluded patients. Blood samples averaged around 110,000 templates (range about 24,679-260,000) and 35,000 or so unique clonotypes. The study, taken as a whole, reports: Around 45% of tumor TCR clonotypes were also found in blood.

In this sample, this clone turned up once. Its target is not known. The CDR3 runs to 13 residues. The junction had 5 bases not matched to a gene; V was cut back by 3 bases and J by 9 bases. Germline lookup yields CDR1 WSHSY and CDR2 SAAADI. Assay: immunoSEQ multiplex PCR; the TCRdb copy retains only in-frame clones and omits some. In the table there are some 20,000 clones, about 84% of which are singletons. Tumor or blood genomic DNA was sequenced, with inputs of about 600 ng to 6,004 ng. The chain employs TRBV10-2 and TRBJ2-1, with 7 bases identical to TRBD2. The sequence came from a human donor with advanced basal cell or squamous cell carcinoma (not recorded which). This specimen consisted of PBMCs, obtained after anti-PD-1 therapy. CDR3 bases: TGCGCCAGCAGTGACCTAGCGGCTGGTGAGCAGTTCTTC. Its protein is CASSDLAAGEQFF.